The 3 T cell receptor beta chains in this list originate from one sample, sequenced in a study of radiotherapy plus CTLA-4 blockade in lung cancer. Assay used: immunoSEQ multiplex PCR; TCRdb lists only in-frame clones, some missing. The table shows about 80,000 clones, with 85% to 90% occurring only once. The sample in question was peripheral blood, obtained from a patient treated with radiotherapy plus ipilimumab. Receptors originate from a human donor with non-small cell lung cancer who had stable disease on radiotherapy plus ipilimumab.

This sequence joins TRBV15 and TRBJ2-7, with D possibly TRBD1 on 6 matching bases. CDR1 is LNHNV and CDR2 is YYDKDF in the germline V gene (reference sequence). V lost 8 bases to trimming and J lost 2 bases, with 16 bases between them. The CDR3 sequence is 14 residues long. CDR3 in DNA: TGTGCCACCCGGCAGGCAGGGGACCCCTACGAGCAGTACTTC. Protein product: CATRQAGDPYEQYF.

The genes are TRBV11-2 and TRBJ2-7; D might be TRBD1 (5 bases). CDR3 length equals 14 residues. Trimming removed 4 bases at V and 1 base at J, with 11 bases between. From germline, CDR1 is SGHAT and CDR2 FQNNGV. CDR3 loop: CASSWKTVSYEQYF. In DNA form, the CDR3 reads TGTGCCAGCAGCTGGAAGACAGTGTCCTACGAGCAGTACTTC.

The chain carries TRBV5-5 and TRBJ1-5; maybe TRBD1 (6 bases). The germline V and J ends were trimmed by 0 bases and 5 bases, with 12 bases remaining between them. This CDR3 comprises 15 residues. The V gene's germline CDR1 is SGHKS and CDR2 YYEKEE (reference sequence). For the CDR3, the DNA is TGTGCCAGCAGCTTGGAAGGGGGTGAATATCAGCCCCAGCATTTT. Translated, it gives CASSLEGGEYQPQHF.